Listed below are T cell receptor beta chains from one sample, sequenced in a study of neurological immune-mediated disorders. TCRdb recomputed calls from the 5' RACE reads with MiXCR, one row per CDR3 protein. The sample holds tens of thousands of distinct CDR3 sequences; 10% are singletons and the top ten take about 1.8%. The sequencing input was PBMCs. The receptors originated from a man in his forties in good health. The CDR3 runs from the conserved cysteine through the conserved F or W. A D gene is named only where the DNA matches it firmly. Only part of the rows carry a size: once, few, many, or a class if the clone is expanded.

>TRBV29-1|TRBJ2-1|TRBD1|many
TGCAGCGTTGGTGACAGGGGTATCTACAATGAGCAGTTCTTC
CSVGDRGIYNEQFF
>TRBV7-3|TRBJ2-1|TRBD2|many
TGTGCCAGCAGCATTGGACTAGCGTCCTACAATGAGCAGTTCTTC
CASSIGLASYNEQFF
>TRBV20-1|TRBJ2-7|TRBD2|-
TGCAGTGCTAGAGGGAGCGGGAGGGCCCTACTCGAGCAGTACTTC
CSARGSGRALLEQYF
>TRBV2|TRBJ2-1|-|many
TGTGCCAGCAGTGAAGCGCCTGGGAGCTCCTACAATGAGCAGTTCTTC
CASSEAPGSSYNEQFF
>TRBV7-2|TRBJ2-7|TRBD2|many
TGTGCCAGCAGCTTATCGGCGGGGGGGGCCTACGAGCAGTACTTC
CASSLSAGGAYEQYF
>TRBV7-9|TRBJ1-5|-|many
TGTGCCAGCAGCTTAGCCGGAGATCAGCCCCAGCATTTT
CASSLAGDQPQHF
>TRBV25-1|TRBJ1-1|TRBD1|many
TGTGCCAGCAGTGACCCAGGGGGCCCCACTGAAGCTTTCTTT
CASSDPGGPTEAFF
>TRBV5-1|TRBJ1-4|-|many
TGCGCCAGCAGCTTGGCCCCTTCTGGGGCTAATGAAAAACTGTTTTTT
CASSLAPSGANEKLFF
>TRBV20-1|TRBJ2-2|-|many
TGCAGTGCTAGAATGTTAGCTCGGAACACCGGGGAGCTGTTTTTT
CSARMLARNTGELFF
>TRBV28|TRBJ2-7|-|many
TGTGCCAGCAGTCCCCAACCCCTCTACGAGCAGTACTTC
CASSPQPLYEQYF
>TRBV7-2|TRBJ2-1|-|few
TGTGCCAGCAGCTTAGCTTACCTCACAGGATACAATGAGCAGTTCTTC
CASSLAYLTGYNEQFF
>TRBV20-1|TRBJ1-1|-|many
TGCAGTGCTAGTCCTGGTAAGAGCACTGAAGCTTTCTTT
CSASPGKSTEAFF
>TRBV25-1|TRBJ2-7|-|many
TGTGCCAGCAGTGAGACTGTAGGACAGCGGAACGAGCAGTACTTC
CASSETVGQRNEQYF
>TRBV6-2/TRBV6-3|TRBJ2-2|-|many
TGTGCCAGCAGTCTGGACAGACCACCATTCACCGGGGAGCTGTTTTTT
CASSLDRPPFTGELFF
>TRBV5-1|TRBJ2-7|TRBD2|many
TGCGCCAGCAAGGCGGGGGTTGACGGCGAGCAGTACTTC
CASKAGVDGEQYF
>TRBV20-1|TRBJ2-7|-|-
TGCAGTGGGATGGGGGGGCCCTCCTACGAGCAGTACTTC
CSGMGGPSYEQYF
>TRBV5-1|TRBJ2-1|TRBD1|few
TGCGCCAGTCGGGACAGACTGGAGCAGTTCTTC
CASRDRLEQFF
>TRBV15|TRBJ2-5|TRBD2|many
TGTGCCACCAGCTCCCCCCCAGGCCTAGCGGGGAGTCAAGAGACCCAGTACTTC
CATSSPPGLAGSQETQYF
>TRBV19|TRBJ2-7|-|-
TGTGCCAGTCGCCCCTCCGGGGGTGACTACGATCAGTACTTC
CASRPSGGDYDQYF
>TRBV6-5|TRBJ1-6|-|many
TGTGCCAGCAGGACAAGCTGGGAGAACTCTAATTCACCCCTCCACTTT
CASRTSWENSNSPLHF
>TRBV10-3|TRBJ2-5|-|many
TGTGCCATCAGGGAGGGAGATCAAGAGACCCAGTACTTC
CAIREGDQETQYF
>TRBV6-1|TRBJ1-1|-|many
TGTGCCAGCAGTGGTTCTAGCCGGACAGATCTTTTTGAAGCTTTCTTT
CASSGSSRTDLFEAFF
>TRBV5-1|TRBJ2-1|-|-
TGCGCCAGCACCCCTGGCTGGAGCGGAGACTACAATGAGCAGTTCTTC
CASTPGWSGDYNEQFF
>TRBV14|TRBJ2-3|TRBD2|few
TGTGCCAGCAGCCAACAGCGGGGGTTCACAGATACGCAGTATTTT
CASSQQRGFTDTQYF
>TRBV5-1|TRBJ2-3|TRBD1|-
TGCGCCAGCAGCTTAGGACAGGGGGATATGCAGTATTTT
CASSLGQGDMQYF
>TRBV7-3|TRBJ2-1|-|many
TGTGCCAGCAGCTTGACAGGAGCCACCTTGTCGCATGAGCAGTTCTTC
CASSLTGATLSHEQFF
>TRBV9|TRBJ2-1|-|many
TGTGCCAGCAGCGTAGTGACGGGGGCCTACAATGAGCAGTTCTTC
CASSVVTGAYNEQFF
>TRBV20-1|TRBJ2-3|TRBD1|many
TGCAGTGCCTATCCGGACAGGGAGACAGATACGCAGTATTTT
CSAYPDRETDTQYF
>TRBV14|TRBJ2-3|-|many
TGTGCCAGCAGCCGTAAGAGGGGTCCCGCCTTTGATACGCAGTATTTT
CASSRKRGPAFDTQYF
>TRBV20-1|TRBJ2-1|-|many
TGCAGTGCTAGAGATGTTGGGGGAAGAGCCTACAATGAGCAGTTCTTC
CSARDVGGRAYNEQFF
>TRBV7-9|TRBJ1-1|-|few
TGTGCCAGCAGCTTAGATCAGTATAACACTGAAGCTTTCTTT
CASSLDQYNTEAFF
>TRBV27|TRBJ2-2|-|many
TGTGCCAGCAGTTACGGGGGTAGGACCGGGGAGCTGTTTTTT
CASSYGGRTGELFF
>TRBV11-2|TRBJ2-7|TRBD2|many
TGTGCCAGCAGCCCAACGGGGGGGTCCTACGAGCAGTACTTC
CASSPTGGSYEQYF
>TRBV5-6|TRBJ2-1|-|many
TGTGCCAGCAGCTTGTCCTCCGGGAGAAAGTTCTTC
CASSLSSGRKFF
>TRBV5-1|TRBJ1-4|-|many
TGCGCCAGCAGCCTATGGTCGAGTCCTAATGAAAAACTGTTTTTT
CASSLWSSPNEKLFF
>TRBV29-1|TRBJ1-1|-|many
TGCAGCGTTGGGGATGGGACGCCAACCACTGAAGCTTTCTTT
CSVGDGTPTTEAFF
>TRBV11-2|TRBJ2-2|TRBD1|many
TGTGCCAGCAGCCATCGGGACAGGGGGACCGGGGAGCTGTTTTTT
CASSHRDRGTGELFF
>TRBV28|TRBJ1-5|-|many
TGTGCCAGCAGTCCCCAGGACAGCCGCCTTCTACCCCAGCATTTT
CASSPQDSRLLPQHF
>TRBV11-2|TRBJ2-5|-|many
TGTGCCAGCAGCCCAGGGGGGGGGCTCCATTTCCAAGAGACCCAGTACTTC
CASSPGGGLHFQETQYF
>TRBV3-1|TRBJ2-7|-|many
TGTGCCAGCACAAATTCGGATACCCCACAGGGATACGAGCAGTACTTC
CASTNSDTPQGYEQYF
>TRBV20-1|TRBJ1-2|-|many
TGCAGTGCTCCACGGACAGATGCGGAGAACTATGGCTACACCTTC
CSAPRTDAENYGYTF
>TRBV9|TRBJ2-2|TRBD2|-
TGTACCAGCATCGTAGTCGGTAGCGGGAGTAACACCGGGGAGCTGTTTTTT
CTSIVVGSGSNTGELFF
>TRBV24-1|TRBJ2-3|TRBD1|many
TGTGCCACCAGTCCGACAGGGGCAGATACGCAGTATTTT
CATSPTGADTQYF
>TRBV7-2|TRBJ2-5|TRBD1|many
TGTGCCAGCAGCCGCGGACAGGGCCAAGAGACCCAGTACTTC
CASSRGQGQETQYF
>TRBV3-1|TRBJ1-2|-|many
TGTGCCAGCAGCCAAGACTACGGGACTCTCCATCCTCGTGGCTACACCTTC
CASSQDYGTLHPRGYTF
>TRBV10-3|TRBJ2-1|TRBD2|many
TGTGCCATCAGAACTAGCGGCGACAATGAGCAGTTCTTC
CAIRTSGDNEQFF
>TRBV7-2|TRBJ2-3|-|many
TGTGCCAGCAGCTTAGTTTCGGGGGATACGCAGTATTTT
CASSLVSGDTQYF
>TRBV7-9|TRBJ2-1|-|many
TGTGCCAGCAGCTACAGGGGAGGCGAGCAGTTCTTC
CASSYRGGEQFF
>TRBV3-1|TRBJ2-7|TRBD2|many
TGTGCCAGCAGCCCAGAGGCTAGCGGGAGTTACGAGCAGTACTTC
CASSPEASGSYEQYF
>TRBV18|TRBJ2-4|-|many
TGTGCCAGCTCACCACCAGGGGTGGACATTCAGTACTTC
CASSPPGVDIQYF
>TRBV7-8|TRBJ2-7|TRBD2|many
TGTGCCAGCAGCCAACCCTTTGGGCGGGGGGTTTACGAGCAGTACTTC
CASSQPFGRGVYEQYF
>TRBV5-5|TRBJ1-1|-|many
TGTGCCAGCAGCTTGGTCCCGGGGACTGAAGCTTTCTTT
CASSLVPGTEAFF
>TRBV9|TRBJ2-7|-|many
TGTGCCAGCAGCGTAGGGAGGGAAGGCTACGAGCAGTACTTC
CASSVGREGYEQYF
>TRBV2|TRBJ2-1|TRBD1|few
TGTGCCAGCAGCGGGGACAGGGACAACTACAATGAGCAGTTCTTC
CASSGDRDNYNEQFF